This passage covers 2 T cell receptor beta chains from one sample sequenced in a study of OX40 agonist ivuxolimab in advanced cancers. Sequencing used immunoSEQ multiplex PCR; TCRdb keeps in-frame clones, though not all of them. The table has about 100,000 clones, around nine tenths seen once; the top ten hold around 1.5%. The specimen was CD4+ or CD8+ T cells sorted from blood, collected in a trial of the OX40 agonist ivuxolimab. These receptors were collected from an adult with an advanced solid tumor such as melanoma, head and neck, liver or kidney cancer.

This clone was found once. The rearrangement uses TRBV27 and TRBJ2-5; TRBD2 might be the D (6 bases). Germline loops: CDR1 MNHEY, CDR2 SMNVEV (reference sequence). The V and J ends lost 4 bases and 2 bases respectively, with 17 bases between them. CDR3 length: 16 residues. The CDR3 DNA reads TGTGCCAGCAGTTCTAACCCGGGACTGATGCAAGAGACCCAGTACTTC. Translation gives CASSSNPGLMQETQYF.

CDR3 region: CASSPGTGDYEQYF. Here the CDR3 DNA reads TGCGCCAGCAGCCCCGGGACAGGGGACTACGAGCAGTACTTC. The chain joins TRBV4-1 to TRBJ2-7; 10 positions agree with TRBD1. After removal of 4 bases from V and 3 bases from J, the junction contained 3 bases not matched to a gene. The length of the CDR3 is 14 residues. The V gene's germline CDR1 is MGHRA and CDR2 YSYEKL.